What follows describes a single T cell receptor beta chain. The antigen is unknown. Through a sample-barcoded 5' primer and a J-beta primer mix, a second PCR was run for 7 to 11 cycles. Unique molecular identifiers of 12 random nucleotides labeled each cDNA. TCRdb re-called the 5' RACE reads with MiXCR, one entry per CDR3 protein. The top ten hold 5% to 7% of the sample, which has about 1.4 million distinct CDR3 sequences, roughly 59% seen once. The germline V gene has CDR1 LGHDT and CDR2 YNNKEL (reference sequence). The CDR3 extends over 18 amino acids. Every participating donor contributed 9.5 to 10 milliliters of peripheral blood through a draw. This record comes from a study of blood T cells in healthy people across ages. Study-level findings and limits: Calculation of diversity from one million T cells yielded estimates considered to be underestimates. More naive CD4+ cells and higher diversity marked long-lived donors relative to aged donors.

The chain couples TRBV3-1 to TRBJ2-7, with 9 bases fitting TRBD2. The DNA matches TRBJ2-5 better at its end, which makes the J call doubtful. The sample comprised blood. The receptor comes from a man aged 18 to 30 in good health. CDR3 protein: CASSQVASGTIRQETQYF. As DNA, the CDR3 is TGTGCCAGCAGCCAAGTGGCTAGCGGGACGATTCGTCAAGAGACCCAGTACTTC.